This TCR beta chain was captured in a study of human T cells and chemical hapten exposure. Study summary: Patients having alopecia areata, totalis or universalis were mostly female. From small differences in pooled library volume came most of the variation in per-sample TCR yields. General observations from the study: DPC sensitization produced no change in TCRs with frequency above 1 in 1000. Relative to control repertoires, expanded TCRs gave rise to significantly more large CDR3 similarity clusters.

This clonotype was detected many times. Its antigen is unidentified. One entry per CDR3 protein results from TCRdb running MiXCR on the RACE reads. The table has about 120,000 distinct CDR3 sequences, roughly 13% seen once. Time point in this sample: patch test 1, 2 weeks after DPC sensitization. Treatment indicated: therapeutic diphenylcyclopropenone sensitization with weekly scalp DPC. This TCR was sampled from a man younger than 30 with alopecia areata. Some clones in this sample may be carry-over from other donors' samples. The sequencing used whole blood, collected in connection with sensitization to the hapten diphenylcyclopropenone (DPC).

CDR3 in DNA: TGTGCCAGCAGCTTAGGCTCAGCGGGGGGTTACAATGAGCAGTTCTTC. It is translated as CASSLGSAGGYNEQFF. V is TRBV11-3 and J is TRBJ2-1, with TRBD2 matching 9 bases. In germline, CDR1 is SGHNT, CDR2 YENEEA. The CDR3 contains 16 residues. Losses at the gene ends were 1 base for V and 4 bases for J; bases not matched to a gene: 5.